This T cell receptor (beta chain) came from a study of T cells in Graves' hyperthyroidism and ophthalmopathy. There were TCR beta CDR3 regions amplified from RNA transcripts. Using the HTBI primer set, a first-round RT-PCR was run on the TCR CDR3. In TCRdb, the multiplex PCR reads were re-called with MiXCR into one record per CDR3 protein. In the table there are fewer than 450,000 distinct CDR3 sequences, roughly 15% of which are singletons. This clonotype was found many times. Patients were excluded because of uncontrolled infection, other autoimmune disease, pregnancy or lactation. The CDR3 runs 13 residues. CDR1 and CDR2 from the germline V gene are LNHDA and SQIVND (reference sequence). J gave up 1 base and V 11 bases, and 7 bases lay outside the gene matches.

The chain uses TRBV19 and TRBJ2-7; 8 nucleotides line up with TRBD1. This TCR came from a woman aged 55-75 years with Graves' ophthalmopathy. Material for sequencing was blood. The CDR3 sequence is CAFQQGASYEQYF. Here the CDR3 DNA reads TGTGCCTTTCAGCAGGGGGCTTCCTACGAGCAGTACTTC.